The 21 T cell receptor beta chains presented below share a single source sample, sequenced in a study of shared clonotypes between healthy human individuals. Some clones are missing from TCRdb's copy, which holds only in-frame ones; the method was immunoSEQ multiplex PCR. This table holds 150,000 to 200,000 clones, approximately 92% found once. Sample: naive CD4+ T cells sorted from blood. The subset denotes: CD45RA+ positively selected. The receptors were gathered from a woman in her thirties in good health.

This chain uses TRBV2 with TRBJ1-1; no firm D call. The CDR3 consists of 13 residues. The germline gives CDR1 SNHLY, CDR2 FYNNEI. The V gene lost 6 bases and the J gene lost 4 bases, with 12 bases spanning the gap. The CDR3 loop reads CASSPGRFTEAFF. The DNA for the CDR3 is TGTGCCAGCAGCCCCGGGCGCTTCACTGAAGCTTTCTTT.

The chain employs TRBV5-4 and TRBJ1-4; 8 bases match TRBD1. Trimming cost V 4 bases and J 2 bases; bases outside gene matches: 10. This CDR3 comprises 17 residues. The germline V gene encodes CDR1 SGHNT and CDR2 YYREEE (reference sequence). This CDR3 reads CASSPGGAFPTNEKLFF. CDR3 DNA: TGTGCCAGCAGCCCAGGGGGCGCATTCCCGACTAATGAAAAACTGTTTTTT.

The chain has TRBV29-1 and TRBJ2-5; D is unresolved. The germline V and J ends were trimmed by 6 bases and 4 bases, with 12 bases remaining between them. CDR3 length: 12 residues. Germline CDR1 reads SQVTM; CDR2 reads ANQGSEA. Here the CDR3 reads CSVTPPSETQYF. In nucleotides, the CDR3 is TGCAGCGTCACACCTCCTTCAGAGACCCAGTACTTC.

The J gene is TRBJ1-6, the V gene TRBV30; D remains unclear. The V end was cut by 0 bases, the J end by 8 bases, with 11 bases between. The CDR3 length is 14 residues. Germline values: CDR1 GTSNPN, CDR2 SVGIG (reference sequence). The CDR3 protein is CAWSVHGPDSPLHF. The CDR3 DNA sequence: TGTGCCTGGAGTGTACACGGGCCGGATTCACCCCTCCACTTT.

The chain employs TRBV5-1 and TRBJ1-4; D remains ambiguous. The V end was cut by 3 bases, the J end by 1 base, with 13 bases between. The CDR3 contains 16 residues. Looked up from germline, CDR1 is SGHRS and CDR2 is YFSETQ. CDR3 sequence reads: CASSSRGPGTNEKLFF. DNA for the CDR3: TGCGCCAGCAGCTCCCGAGGGCCCGGAACTAATGAAAAACTGTTTTTT.

The J gene is TRBJ2-5, the V gene TRBV5-4; 8 nucleotides match TRBD2. V shed 2 bases and J 1 base; nucleotides not matched to a gene: 16. The CDR3 sequence is 19 residues long. Germline V gene sequence: CDR1 SGHNT, CDR2 YYREEE (reference sequence). The CDR3 sequence is CASSFGGSGATGFQETQYF. CDR3 bases: TGTGCCAGCAGCTTTGGGGGTAGCGGGGCTACTGGATTCCAAGAGACCCAGTACTTC.

The gene calls are TRBV16 and TRBJ2-6; D not certain. The V gene lost 4 bases and the J gene lost 2 bases, with 9 bases spanning the gap. CDR3 length: 15 amino acids. Germline V CDR1 and CDR2: KGHSY, FQNENV. CDR3 DNA sequence: TGTGCCAGCAGCCGCGGTATAACTGGGGCCAACGTCCTGACTTTC. Protein product: CASSRGITGANVLTF.

This clone has a single count. The chain couples TRBV28 to TRBJ2-7, with TRBD1 as a possible D gene (5 bases). V gave up 6 bases and J gave up 5 bases, with 23 bases separating them. This CDR3 is 16 amino acids long. Germline V gives CDR1 MDHEN, CDR2 SYDVKM. CDR3 amino acids: CASSGRTRMIRNEQYF. As DNA, the CDR3 is TGTGCCAGCAGCGGTCGGACACGAATGATCCGGAACGAGCAGTACTTC. Using reference TRBV28 and TRBJ2-7 for the parts outside the CDR3, the full variable domain is DVKVTQSSRYLVKRTGEKVFLECVQDMDHENMFWYRQDPGLGLRLIYFSYDVKMKEKGDIPEGYSVSREKKERFSLILESASTNQTSMYLCASSGRTRMIRNEQYFGPGTRLTVT.

This chain uses TRBV11-2 with TRBJ2-1; 11 nucleotides agree with TRBD2. There are 16 residues in the CDR3. Germline values: CDR1 SGHAT, CDR2 FQNNGV. V was clipped by 3 bases and J by 3 bases; unmatched bases: 4. CDR3 sequence: CASSFLTSGDYNEQFF. CDR3 DNA: TGTGCCAGCAGCTTCCTGACTAGCGGGGACTACAATGAGCAGTTCTTC.

The V call is TRBV7-3, the J call TRBJ2-2; possible D gene TRBD2, 6 bases. V was pared by 0 bases and J by 2 bases, with 7 bases between. Germline V lookup: CDR1 SGHTA, CDR2 FQGTGA. The CDR3 contains 15 residues. The CDR3 DNA sequence: TGTGCCAGCAGCTTAACTGCGGGAAACACCGGGGAGCTGTTTTTT. Its translation: CASSLTAGNTGELFF.

The chain links TRBV4-1 to TRBJ1-1; maybe TRBD1 (5 bases). The ends were cut back, 3 bases at V and 6 bases at J, with 26 bases in the middle. Germline CDR1 is MGHRA and CDR2 is YSYEKL. The CDR3 length is 18 residues. CDR3 sequence reads: CASSQSRWDPMQDPEAFF. CDR3 DNA: TGCGCCAGCAGCCAGAGCCGTTGGGACCCCATGCAAGACCCTGAAGCTTTCTTT.

V and J are TRBV6-5 and TRBJ2-6; the D gene is possibly TRBD2 (6 bases). The CDR3 length is 16 residues. Trimming stripped 2 bases from V and 3 bases from J, with 11 bases between. Looked up from germline, CDR1 is MNHEY and CDR2 is SVGAGI. The CDR3 region is CASSYGRRVGANVLTF. For the CDR3, the DNA is TGTGCCAGCAGTTACGGTAGGAGGGTTGGGGCCAACGTCCTGACTTTC.

This chain uses TRBV7-3 with TRBJ1-2, with D hard to call. Germline CDR1 and CDR2: SGHTA and FQGTGA. Trimming left V 6 bases short and J 2 bases short, with 16 bases between. This CDR3 is 15 amino acids long. CDR3 nucleotides: TGTGCCAGCAGTTCCTCGGGGAATAGAAACTATGGCTACACCTTC. Translating gives CASSSSGNRNYGYTF.

This clone is a singleton in its sample. This chain joins TRBV11-2 and TRBJ1-1; possibly TRBD1 for D (6 bases). CDR1 is SGHAT, CDR2 FQNNGV, per germline. This CDR3 comprises 14 residues. Trimming pared 6 bases from V and 10 bases from J, leaving 21 bases between. The DNA of the CDR3 is TGTGCCAGCAGTTTCCCCGGACAGTCCGGGGGAGCTTTCTTT. This sequence encodes CASSFPGQSGGAFF.

The chain links TRBV19 to TRBJ1-2; D is perhaps TRBD1 (6 bases). In germline, CDR1 is LNHDA, CDR2 SQIVND (reference sequence). The V end was cut by 6 bases, the J end by 2 bases, with 13 bases between. The CDR3 has 14 amino acids. The CDR3 coding sequence is TGTGCCAGTAGGATAACAGGGATCAACTATGGCTACACCTTC. This encodes CASRITGINYGYTF.

V gene TRBV11-1 combines with J gene TRBJ2-7, with D possibly TRBD2 on 6 matching bases. This CDR3 spans 15 amino acids. The germline V and J ends were trimmed by 2 bases and 0 bases, with 11 bases remaining between them. Germline-derived CDR1 and CDR2 are SGHAT and FQDESV (reference sequence). CDR3: CASSLQTGASYEQYF. The CDR3 bases are TGTGCCAGCAGCTTACAAACGGGAGCCTCCTACGAGCAGTACTTC.

The rearrangement links TRBV28 to TRBJ1-5, with D possibly TRBD1 on 5 matching bases. Germline V gene data show CDR1 as MDHEN and CDR2 as SYDVKM. Trimming removed 7 bases at V and 1 base at J, with 11 bases between. The CDR3 extends over 14 amino acids. The CDR3 DNA reads TGTGCCAGCACGGGGGGGGTAAGCAATCAGCCCCAGCATTTT. Protein: CASTGGVSNQPQHF.

The rearrangement joins TRBV9 to TRBJ2-5; tentative D call: TRBD2 (6 bases). The length of the CDR3 is 14 residues. V dropped 0 bases and J dropped 5 bases, with 11 bases sitting between them. Looked up from germline, CDR1 is SGDLS and CDR2 is YYNGEE. As DNA, the CDR3 is TGTGCCAGCAGCGTAGATCGGGGGAGGGAGACCCAGTACTTC. Translating it yields CASSVDRGRETQYF.

The chain has TRBV4-2 and TRBJ2-5, with TRBD2 matching 9 bases. V trimming: 7 bases; J trimming: 1 base; junction bases outside the gene matches: 10. CDR3 size: 16 residues. In germline, CDR1 is LGHNA, CDR2 YNFKEQ. The CDR3 region has the DNA TGTGCCAGCACTGGAGGGGCTAGCGGGGTCCAAGAGACCCAGTACTTC. As protein: CASTGGASGVQETQYF.

The CDR3: CASSKVGTPGSYEQYF. In DNA form, the CDR3 reads TGTGCCAGTAGTAAAGTCGGGACACCAGGCTCCTACGAGCAGTACTTC. This rearrangement joins TRBV19 to TRBJ2-5; D is possibly TRBD1 (6 bases). Matching the DNA end better, TRBJ2-7 makes the J call doubtful. Germline CDR1 LNHDA, CDR2 SQIVND (reference sequence). This CDR3 has 16 residues.

The V and J genes are TRBV27 and TRBJ1-2; D call uncertain. CDR3 length: 16 residues. The V end was cut by 6 bases, the J end by 4 bases, with 21 bases between. Looked up from germline, CDR1 is MNHEY and CDR2 is SMNVEV (reference sequence). This chain's CDR3 is CASRRTGKVQIYGYTF. CDR3 sequence (DNA): TGTGCCAGCAGAAGAACGGGGAAAGTGCAGATCTATGGCTACACCTTC.